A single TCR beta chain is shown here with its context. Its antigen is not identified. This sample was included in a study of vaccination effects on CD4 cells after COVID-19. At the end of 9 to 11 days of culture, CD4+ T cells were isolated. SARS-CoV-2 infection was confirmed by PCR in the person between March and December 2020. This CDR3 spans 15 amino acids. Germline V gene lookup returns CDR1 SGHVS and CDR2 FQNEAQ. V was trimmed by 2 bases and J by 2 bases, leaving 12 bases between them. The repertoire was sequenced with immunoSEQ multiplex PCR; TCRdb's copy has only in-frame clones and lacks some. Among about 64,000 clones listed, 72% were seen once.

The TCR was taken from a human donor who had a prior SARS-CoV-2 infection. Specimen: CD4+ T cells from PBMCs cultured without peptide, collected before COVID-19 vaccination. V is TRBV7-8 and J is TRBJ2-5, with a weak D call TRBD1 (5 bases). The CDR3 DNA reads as TGTGCCAGCAGCTTAATTTGGGGCCAACAAGAGACCCAGTACTTC. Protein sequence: CASSLIWGQQETQYF. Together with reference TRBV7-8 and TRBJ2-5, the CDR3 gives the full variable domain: GAGVSQSPRYKVAKRGQDVALRCDPISGHVSLFWYQQALGQGPEFLTYFQNEAQLDKSGLPSDRFFAERPEGSVSTLKIQRTQQEDSAVYLCASSLIWGQQETQYFGPGTRLLVL.